These T cell receptor beta chains were read from a single sample in a study of T cell responses to AZD1222 COVID-19 vaccine. Method: immunoSEQ multiplex PCR; TCRdb's copy keeps in-frame clones and lacks some. The sample consists of 200,000 or so clones, just under 90% of them appearing once. This specimen consisted of peripheral blood, obtained on day 0 of AZD1222 vaccination. These receptors originate from an adult in good health. The CDR3 runs from the conserved cysteine through the conserved F or W. The D gene is left open where the match is weak. The listing skips clone size in some rows; elsewhere it reads once, few, many or a size class.

j_gene,abundance,v_gene,d_gene,CDR3aa,CDR3nt
TRBJ1-3,few,TRBV30,TRBD1,CAWSGQGTGNTIYF,TGTGCCTGGAGCGGACAGGGCACGGGAAACACCATATATTTT
TRBJ2-7,-,TRBV6-1,-,CASSEGSYEQYF,TGTGCCAGCAGTGAGGGCTCCTACGAGCAGTACTTC
TRBJ2-1,-,TRBV5-4,TRBD1,CASRPQGVSSYNEQFF,TGTGCCAGCAGACCTCAGGGGGTGAGCTCCTACAATGAGCAGTTCTTC
TRBJ1-2,few,TRBV5-1,TRBD1,CASGTGGFYGYTF,TGCGCCAGCGGGACAGGGGGCTTCTATGGCTACACCTTC
TRBJ2-3,-,TRBV18,TRBD1,CASSPMDRGETDTQYF,TGTGCCAGCTCACCCATGGACAGGGGTGAGACAGATACGCAGTATTTT
TRBJ2-1,few,TRBV10-3,TRBD1,CAISESTGSEQFF,TGTGCCATCAGTGAGTCGACAGGGAGTGAGCAGTTCTTC
TRBJ1-2,-,TRBV28,TRBD1,CASSFSTGGFLSNNYGYTF,TGTGCCAGCAGTTTTTCGACAGGGGGCTTCCTATCTAATAACTATGGCTACACCTTC
TRBJ2-3,-,TRBV5-6,-,CASSPTSTDTQYF,TGTGCCAGCAGCCCCACTAGCACAGATACGCAGTATTTT
TRBJ1-4,-,TRBV3-1/TRBV3-2,-,CASSQRGGTANEKLFF,TGTGCCAGCAGCCAGCGGGGGGGGACGGCTAATGAAAAACTGTTTTTT
TRBJ2-2,-,TRBV5-5,TRBD1,CASSPGTGDTGELFF,TGTGCCAGCAGCCCCGGGACAGGAGACACCGGGGAGCTGTTTTTT
TRBJ1-3,-,TRBV9,-,CASSFGGSGNTIYF,TGTGCCAGCAGTTTCGGGGGTTCTGGAAACACCATATATTTT
TRBJ1-6,-,TRBV11-2,-,CASSKGSYNSPLHF,TGTGCCAGCAGCAAGGGCTCCTATAATTCACCCCTCCACTTT
TRBJ2-4,-,TRBV30,-,CAWGPGAENIQYF,TGTGCCTGGGGTCCGGGGGCGGAAAACATTCAGTACTTC
TRBJ2-1,-,TRBV10-3,-,CAISESSNEQFF,TGTGCCATCAGTGAGTCCAGTAATGAGCAGTTCTTC
TRBJ2-7,-,TRBV7-2,-,CASSLADLVYEQYF,TGTGCCAGCAGCTTAGCGGACCTCGTCTACGAGCAGTACTTC
TRBJ1-1,once,TRBV19,-,CVRRRSRSTEAFF,TGTGTCCGGCGGCGGTCCCGGAGCACTGAAGCTTTCTTT
TRBJ2-1,once,TRBV24-1,-,CATSDRAYSPSNEQFF,TGTGCCACCAGTGACCGGGCTTACTCCCCCTCCAATGAGCAGTTCTTC
TRBJ1-1,-,TRBV19,-,CASSIDGGMNTEAFF,TGTGCCAGTAGTATAGATGGGGGGATGAACACTGAAGCTTTCTTT
TRBJ1-2,-,TRBV5-4,-,CASRPNPADYGYTF,TGTGCCAGCAGACCTAACCCGGCTGACTATGGCTACACCTTC
TRBJ2-5,-,TRBV6-5,-,CASSRQREETQYF,TGTGCCAGCAGCAGACAGAGGGAAGAGACCCAGTACTTC
TRBJ1-5,-,TRBV27,-,CASSRTPSNQPQHF,TGTGCCAGCAGCCGGACACCTAGCAATCAGCCCCAGCATTTT
TRBJ1-2,-,TRBV7-9,TRBD1,CASSLGWPGGRTHYGYTF,TGTGCCAGCAGCTTAGGTTGGCCAGGGGGACGCACGCACTATGGCTACACCTTC
TRBJ2-1,-,TRBV4-2,-,CASSRDDAYNEQFF,TGTGCCAGCAGTCGGGATGACGCCTACAATGAGCAGTTCTTC
TRBJ1-2,once,TRBV20-1,-,CSAATNYGYTF,TGCAGTGCCGCGACTAACTATGGCTACACCTTC
TRBJ1-2,-,TRBV28,-,CASSFGTVRSYGYTF,TGTGCCAGCAGTTTTGGGACTGTCCGTAGCTATGGCTACACCTTC
TRBJ1-2,once,TRBV19,-,CASRQQENYGYTF,TGTGCCAGTAGACAGCAAGAGAACTATGGCTACACCTTC
TRBJ2-2,-,TRBV2,-,CATKRQNTGELFF,TGTGCCACCAAAAGACAGAACACCGGGGAGCTGTTTTTT
TRBJ2-2,-,TRBV7-2,TRBD1,CASSPSGQGTGELFF,TGTGCCAGCAGCCCATCCGGACAGGGGACCGGGGAGCTGTTTTTT
TRBJ2-7,once,TRBV6-6,-,CASSYSTASFEQYF,TGTGCCAGCAGTTACTCGACCGCCAGCTTCGAGCAGTACTTC
TRBJ2-1,-,TRBV19,TRBD2,CASSWLAGATNEQFF,TGTGCCAGTAGTTGGCTAGCGGGAGCGACGAATGAGCAGTTCTTC
TRBJ1-5,-,TRBV5-5,-,CASSLVEWSNQPQHF,TGTGCCAGCAGCCTCGTCGAGTGGAGCAATCAGCCCCAGCATTTT
TRBJ2-7,-,TRBV3-1/TRBV3-2,TRBD1,CASSQAGQGAYEQYF,TGTGCCAGCAGCCAAGCGGGACAGGGGGCCTACGAGCAGTACTTC
TRBJ2-5,-,TRBV6-2/TRBV6-3,-,CASSYGLSRETQYF,TGTGCCAGCAGTTATGGGTTGTCCCGAGAGACCCAGTACTTC
TRBJ1-2,-,TRBV7-2,TRBD1,CASRYGQVSDGYTF,TGTGCCAGCAGATATGGACAGGTATCGGATGGCTACACCTTC
TRBJ1-6,-,TRBV5-6,-,CASSFDSKNSPLHF,TGTGCCAGCAGCTTCGACAGCAAGAATTCACCCCTCCACTTT
TRBJ1-3,-,TRBV27,TRBD1,CASRRTGGGNTIYF,TGTGCCAGCAGAAGAACAGGGGGGGGAAACACCATATATTTT
TRBJ1-5,once,TRBV10-3,-,CAISATGYQPQHF,TGTGCCATCAGTGCGACAGGTTATCAGCCCCAGCATTTT
TRBJ1-4,-,TRBV5-1,-,CASSSIGEKLFF,TGCGCCAGCAGCTCGATAGGAGAAAAACTGTTTTTT
TRBJ1-3,-,TRBV3-1/TRBV3-2,-,CASSQKGGISGNTIYF,TGTGCCAGCAGCCAAAAAGGCGGAATCTCTGGAAACACCATATATTTT
TRBJ1-2,-,TRBV27,TRBD1,CASSIKTGGVGGYTF,TGTGCCAGCAGTATAAAGACAGGGGGGGTCGGCGGCTACACCTTC
TRBJ1-3,-,TRBV6-2/TRBV6-3,TRBD1,CASSYAPTDRGDTIYF,TGTGCCAGCAGTTACGCCCCCACGGACAGGGGAGACACCATATATTTT
TRBJ2-5,-,TRBV5-1,TRBD1,CASSGTGVEAQYF,TGCGCCAGCAGCGGGACAGGGGTCGAGGCCCAGTACTTC
TRBJ1-6,-,TRBV7-9,TRBD1,CASSLEGTGDSPLHF,TGTGCCAGCAGCTTAGAGGGGACAGGGGACTCACCCCTCCACTTT
TRBJ1-6,-,TRBV28,TRBD1,CASSSTTPTGNSPLHF,TGTGCCAGCAGTTCCACCACCCCGACAGGGAATTCACCCCTCCACTTT
TRBJ1-4,-,TRBV2,-,CASSEHTPTNEKLFF,TGTGCCAGCAGTGAACATACACCAACTAATGAAAAACTGTTTTTT
TRBJ1-1,-,TRBV9,TRBD1,CASSGRQGDEMNTEAFF,TGTGCCAGCAGCGGAAGACAGGGGGACGAGATGAACACTGAAGCTTTCTTT
TRBJ2-5,-,TRBV5-1,TRBD1,CASSSTGVEETQYF,TGCGCCAGCAGTAGTACAGGGGTAGAAGAGACCCAGTACTTC